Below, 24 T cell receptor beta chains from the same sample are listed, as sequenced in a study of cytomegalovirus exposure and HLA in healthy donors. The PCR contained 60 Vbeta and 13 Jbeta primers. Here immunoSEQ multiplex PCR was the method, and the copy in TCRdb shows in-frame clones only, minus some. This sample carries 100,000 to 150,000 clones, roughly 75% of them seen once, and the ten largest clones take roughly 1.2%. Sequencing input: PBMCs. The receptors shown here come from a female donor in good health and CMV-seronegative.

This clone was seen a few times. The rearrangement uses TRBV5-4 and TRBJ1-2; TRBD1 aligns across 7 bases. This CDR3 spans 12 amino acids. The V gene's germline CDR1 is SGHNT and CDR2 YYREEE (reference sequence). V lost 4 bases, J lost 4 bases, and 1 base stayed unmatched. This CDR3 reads CASSRQGYGYTF. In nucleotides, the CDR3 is TGTGCCAGCAGCCGACAGGGCTATGGCTACACCTTC. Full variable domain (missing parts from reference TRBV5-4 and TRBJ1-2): ETGVTQSPTHLIKTRGQQVTLRCSSQSGHNTVSWYQQALGQGPQFIFQYYREEENGRGNFPPRFSGLQFPNYSSELNVNALELDDSALYLCASSRQGYGYTFGSGTRLTVV.

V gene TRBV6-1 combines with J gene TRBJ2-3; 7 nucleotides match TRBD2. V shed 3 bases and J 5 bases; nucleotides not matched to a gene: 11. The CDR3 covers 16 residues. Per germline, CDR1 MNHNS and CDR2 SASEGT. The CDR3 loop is CASSDGGVYGRDTQYF. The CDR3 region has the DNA TGTGCCAGCAGTGATGGGGGGGTATATGGGCGAGATACGCAGTATTTT.

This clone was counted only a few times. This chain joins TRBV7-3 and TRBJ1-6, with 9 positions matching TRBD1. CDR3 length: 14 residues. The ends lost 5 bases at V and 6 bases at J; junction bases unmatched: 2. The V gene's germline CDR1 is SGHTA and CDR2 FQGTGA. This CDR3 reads CASSLQGANSPLHF. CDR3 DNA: TGTGCCAGCAGCCTACAGGGGGCTAATTCACCCCTCCACTTT. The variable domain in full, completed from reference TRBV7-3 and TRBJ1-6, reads GAGVSQTPSNKVTEKGKYVELRCDPISGHTALYWYRQSLGQGPEFLIYFQGTGAADDSGLPNDRFFAVRPEGSVSTLKIQRTERGDSAVYLCASSLQGANSPLHFGNGTRLTVT.

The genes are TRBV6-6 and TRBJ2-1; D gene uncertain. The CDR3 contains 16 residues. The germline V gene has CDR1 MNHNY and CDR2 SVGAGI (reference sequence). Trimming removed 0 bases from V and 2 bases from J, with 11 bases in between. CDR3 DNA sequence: TGTGCCAGCAGTTACTCCCACCGGAGTACCTACAATGAGCAGTTCTTC. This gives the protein CASSYSHRSTYNEQFF.

The CDR3 DNA sequence: TGTGCCAGCAGCCCTCAAGTAGGGGGCTACGAGCAGTACTTC. Its protein is CASSPQVGGYEQYF. The chain employs TRBV9 and TRBJ2-7; the D gene is possibly TRBD1 (6 bases). The germline V gene encodes CDR1 SGDLS and CDR2 YYNGEE. The V and J ends lost 4 bases and 3 bases respectively, with 14 bases between them. The CDR3 is made up of 14 amino acids.

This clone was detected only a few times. The DNA of the CDR3 is TGTGCCGGTGCTGTGGACTTGAACACTGAAGCTTTCTTT. Translating gives CAGAVDLNTEAFF. The rearrangement uses TRBV12-5 and TRBJ1-1; D not resolved. Germline CDR1 and CDR2: LGHNT and FRNRAP. The CDR3 has 13 residues.

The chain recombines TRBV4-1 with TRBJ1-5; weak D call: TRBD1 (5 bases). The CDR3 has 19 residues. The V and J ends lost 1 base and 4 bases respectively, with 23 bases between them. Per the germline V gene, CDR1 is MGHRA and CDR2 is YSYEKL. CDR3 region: CASSQGDLEGWFLNQPQHF. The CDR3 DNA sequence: TGCGCCAGCAGCCAAGGCGACCTGGAGGGGTGGTTTCTGAATCAGCCCCAGCATTTT.

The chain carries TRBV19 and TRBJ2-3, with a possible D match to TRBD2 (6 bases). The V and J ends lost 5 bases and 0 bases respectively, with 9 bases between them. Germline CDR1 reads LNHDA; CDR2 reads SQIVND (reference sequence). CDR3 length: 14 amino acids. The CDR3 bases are TGTGCCAGTAGTCGGGCGGGGAGCACAGATACGCAGTATTTT. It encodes CASSRAGSTDTQYF.

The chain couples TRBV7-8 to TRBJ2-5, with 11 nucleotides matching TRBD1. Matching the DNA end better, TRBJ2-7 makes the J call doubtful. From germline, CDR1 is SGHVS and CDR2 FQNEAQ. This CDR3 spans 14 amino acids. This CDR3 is CASITGTGGYEQYF. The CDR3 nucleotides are TGTGCCAGCATCACGGGGACAGGGGGCTACGAGCAGTACTTC.

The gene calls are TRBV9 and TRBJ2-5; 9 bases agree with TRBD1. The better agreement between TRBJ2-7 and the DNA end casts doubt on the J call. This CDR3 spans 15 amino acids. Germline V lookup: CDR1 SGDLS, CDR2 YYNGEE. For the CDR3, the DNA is TGTGCCAGCAGCGAGGGACAGGGTATTTCCTACGAGCAGTACTTC. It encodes CASSEGQGISYEQYF.

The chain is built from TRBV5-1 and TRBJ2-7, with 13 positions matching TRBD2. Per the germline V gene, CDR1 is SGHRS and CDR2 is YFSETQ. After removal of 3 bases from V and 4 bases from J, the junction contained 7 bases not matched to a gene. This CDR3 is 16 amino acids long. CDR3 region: CASSSELAGGPYEQYF. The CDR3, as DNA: TGCGCCAGCAGCTCTGAACTAGCGGGAGGGCCTTACGAGCAGTACTTC.

The CDR3 loop reads CASSPGQGSQETQYF. DNA for the CDR3: TGCGCCAGCAGCCCCGGACAGGGAAGCCAAGAGACCCAGTACTTC. This chain uses TRBV4-1 with TRBJ2-5; 8 bases align to TRBD1. V gave up 4 bases and J gave up 1 base; unmatched junction bases: 5. The CDR3 has 15 residues. Germline-derived CDR1 and CDR2 are MGHRA and YSYEKL.

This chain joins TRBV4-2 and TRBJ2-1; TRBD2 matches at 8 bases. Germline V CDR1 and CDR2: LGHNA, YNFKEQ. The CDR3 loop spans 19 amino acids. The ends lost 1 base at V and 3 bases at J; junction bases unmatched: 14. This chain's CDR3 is CASSQVPQSGRGFYNEQFF. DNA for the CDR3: TGTGCCAGCAGCCAAGTTCCCCAGAGCGGGAGAGGGTTCTACAATGAGCAGTTCTTC.

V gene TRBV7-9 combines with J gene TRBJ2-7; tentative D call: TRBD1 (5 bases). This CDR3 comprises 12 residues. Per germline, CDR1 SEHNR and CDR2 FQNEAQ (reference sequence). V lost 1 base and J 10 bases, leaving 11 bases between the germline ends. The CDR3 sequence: CASSLVATEQYF. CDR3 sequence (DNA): TGTGCCAGCAGCTTAGTTGCGACAGAACAGTACTTC.

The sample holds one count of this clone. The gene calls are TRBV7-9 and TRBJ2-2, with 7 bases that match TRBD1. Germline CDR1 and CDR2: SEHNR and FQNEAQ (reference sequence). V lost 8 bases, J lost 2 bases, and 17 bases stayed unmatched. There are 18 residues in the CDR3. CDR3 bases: TGTGCCAGCGGCAAACTTAATCACCGGGACAGTAACACCGGGGAGCTGTTTTTT. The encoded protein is CASGKLNHRDSNTGELFF.

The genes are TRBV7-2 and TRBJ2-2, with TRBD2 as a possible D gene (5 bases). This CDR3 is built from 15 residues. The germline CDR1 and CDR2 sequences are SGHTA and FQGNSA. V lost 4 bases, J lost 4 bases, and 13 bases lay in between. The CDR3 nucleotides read TGTGCCAGCAGCTACAAGCCGGGATTCACCGGGGAGCTGTTTTTT. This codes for CASSYKPGFTGELFF.

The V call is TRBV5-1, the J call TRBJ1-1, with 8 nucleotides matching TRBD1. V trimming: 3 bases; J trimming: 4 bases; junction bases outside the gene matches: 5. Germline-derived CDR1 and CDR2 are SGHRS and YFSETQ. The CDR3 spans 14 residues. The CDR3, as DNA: TGCGCCAGCAGCTGGACAGGGATGGGCACTGAAGCTTTCTTT. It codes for CASSWTGMGTEAFF.

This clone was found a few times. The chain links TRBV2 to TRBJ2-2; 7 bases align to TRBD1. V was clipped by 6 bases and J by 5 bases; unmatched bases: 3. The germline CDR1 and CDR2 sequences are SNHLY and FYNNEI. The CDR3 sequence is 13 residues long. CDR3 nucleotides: TGTGCCAGCAGCAGCAGGGGGACCGGGGAGCTGTTTTTT. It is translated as CASSSRGTGELFF. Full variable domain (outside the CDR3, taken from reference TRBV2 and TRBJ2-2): EPEVTQTPSHQVTQMGQEVILRCVPISNHLYFYWYRQILGQKVEFLVSFYNNEISEKSEIFDDQFSVERPDGSNFTLKIRSTKLEDSAMYFCASSSRGTGELFFGEGSRLTVL.

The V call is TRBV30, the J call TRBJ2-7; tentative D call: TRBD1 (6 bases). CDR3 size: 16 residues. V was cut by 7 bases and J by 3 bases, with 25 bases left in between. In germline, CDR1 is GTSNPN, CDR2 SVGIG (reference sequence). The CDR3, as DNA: TGTGCCTATACCTTATTCCGGGACACTCCCCTCTACGAGCAGTACTTC. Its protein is CAYTLFRDTPLYEQYF. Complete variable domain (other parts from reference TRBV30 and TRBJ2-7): SQTIHQWPATLVQPVGSPLSLECTVEGTSNPNLYWYRQAAGRGLQLLFYSVGIGQISSEVPQNLSASRPQDRQFILSSKKLLLSDSGFYLCAYTLFRDTPLYEQYFGPGTRLTVT.

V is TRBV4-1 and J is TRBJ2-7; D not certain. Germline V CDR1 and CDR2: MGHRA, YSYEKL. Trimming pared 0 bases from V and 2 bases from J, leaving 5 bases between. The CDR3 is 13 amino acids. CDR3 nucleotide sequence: TGCGCCAGCAGCCAAGATAGCCCCTACGAGCAGTACTTC. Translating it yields CASSQDSPYEQYF.

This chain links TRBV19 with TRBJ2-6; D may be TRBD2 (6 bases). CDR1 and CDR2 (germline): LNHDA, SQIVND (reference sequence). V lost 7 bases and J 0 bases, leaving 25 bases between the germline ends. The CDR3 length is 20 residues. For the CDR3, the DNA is TGTGCCAGTACCCGCAGAGGGAGGACGACGACCCTCTCTGGGGCCAACGTCCTGACTTTC. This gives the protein CASTRRGRTTTLSGANVLTF.

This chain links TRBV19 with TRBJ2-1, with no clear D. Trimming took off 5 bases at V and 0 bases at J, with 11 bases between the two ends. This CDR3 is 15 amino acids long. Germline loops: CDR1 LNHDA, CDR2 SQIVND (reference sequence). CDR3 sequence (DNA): TGTGCCAGTAGTCCTTTGGGCCCCTCCTACAATGAGCAGTTCTTC. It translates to CASSPLGPSYNEQFF.

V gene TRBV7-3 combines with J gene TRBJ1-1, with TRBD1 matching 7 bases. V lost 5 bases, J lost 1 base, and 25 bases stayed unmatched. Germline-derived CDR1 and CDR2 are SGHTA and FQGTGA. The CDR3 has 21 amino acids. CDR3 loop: CASSPKVRNRGGRTENTEAFF. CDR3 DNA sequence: TGTGCCAGCAGCCCAAAGGTAAGGAACAGGGGTGGTCGGACTGAGAACACTGAAGCTTTCTTT. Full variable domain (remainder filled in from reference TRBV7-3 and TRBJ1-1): GAGVSQTPSNKVTEKGKYVELRCDPISGHTALYWYRQSLGQGPEFLIYFQGTGAADDSGLPNDRFFAVRPEGSVSTLKIQRTERGDSAVYLCASSPKVRNRGGRTENTEAFFGQGTRLTVV.

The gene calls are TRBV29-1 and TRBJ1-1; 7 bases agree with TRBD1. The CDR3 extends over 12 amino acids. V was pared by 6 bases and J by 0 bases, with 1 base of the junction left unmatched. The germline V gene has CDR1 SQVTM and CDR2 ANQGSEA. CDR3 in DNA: TGCAGCGTGGACAGGATGAACACTGAAGCTTTCTTT. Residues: CSVDRMNTEAFF. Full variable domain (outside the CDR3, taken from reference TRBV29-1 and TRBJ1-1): SAVISQKPSRDICQRGTSLTIQCQVDSQVTMMFWYRQQPGQSLTLIATANQGSEATYESGFVIDKFPISRPNLTFSTLTVSNMSPEDSSIYLCSVDRMNTEAFFGQGTRLTVV.